This T cell receptor beta chain was observed in a study of cytomegalovirus exposure and HLA in healthy donors. Broader study findings: Most TCR sequences were rare, but some public TCRs occurred in many donors.

13 Jbeta primers and 60 Vbeta primers were used for the PCR. Generated by immunoSEQ multiplex PCR, the TCRdb table keeps only in-frame clones and is missing some. The sample has 80,000 to 100,000 clones, 65% to 85% seen once. Comment on this clone: What it binds is unknown.

The CDR3 totals 14 residues. Germline CDR1 reads GTSNPN; CDR2 reads SVGIG (reference sequence). The V gene lost 5 bases and the J gene lost 0 bases, with 11 bases spanning the gap. This chain links TRBV30 with TRBJ2-1; D perhaps matches TRBD2 (6 bases). This receptor was taken from a man between 35 and 55 years old in good health and CMV-seronegative. Specimen: PBMCs. In DNA form, the CDR3 reads TGTGCCTGGCTTAGCGGCAGCTCCTACAATGAGCAGTTCTTC. This codes for CAWLSGSSYNEQFF.